This T cell receptor (beta chain) comes out of a study of shared clonotypes between healthy human individuals. In this sample, this clone turned up once. CD45RO-negative CD8 cells positively selected for CCR7 made up the naive population, which excluded terminally differentiated effector memory CD45RA+ cells. TCRdb's copy holds only in-frame clones and misses some; the assay was immunoSEQ multiplex PCR. The data hold roughly 590,000 clones, with around 95% observed a single time. Per the germline V gene, CDR1 is SGHDT and CDR2 is YYEEEE. The CDR3 length is 16 residues. V was clipped by 4 bases and J by 3 bases, with 20 bases between them.

Sequenced material: naive CD8+ T cells sorted from blood. The origin of this receptor is a woman under 40 in good health. This rearrangement joins TRBV5-6 to TRBJ2-7; tentative D call: TRBD2 (6 bases). DNA for the CDR3: TGTGCCAGCAGCCCCTCGTGGGCGGACTACGTCTACGAGCAGTACTTC. This translates into CASSPSWADYVYEQYF.